This T cell receptor (beta chain) was identified during a study of identical twins. Broader study findings: Insertions were fewer in abundant cord blood beta clonotypes, whereas memory repertoires showed none of this pattern. Out-of-frame alpha sequences shared by twins showed excess low generation probability.

TCRdb re-analysed the 5' RACE reads in MiXCR, keeping a single row per CDR3 protein. The sample carries some 1,600,000 distinct CDR3 sequences, about 32% recorded once. CDR3 length: 15 residues. The germline V gene encodes CDR1 SEHNR and CDR2 FQNEAQ (reference sequence). V shed 1 base and J shed 6 bases, with 15 bases lying between them. This clonotype has just a few counts. Its antigen is undetermined. This TCR came from a newborn girl in good health. What was sequenced was cord blood. This chain connects TRBV7-9 to TRBJ1-2; D might be TRBD1 (5 bases). The CDR3 spells CASSLVGVLGDGYTF. DNA of the CDR3: TGTGCCAGCAGCTTAGTCGGAGTACTAGGGGATGGCTACACCTTC.